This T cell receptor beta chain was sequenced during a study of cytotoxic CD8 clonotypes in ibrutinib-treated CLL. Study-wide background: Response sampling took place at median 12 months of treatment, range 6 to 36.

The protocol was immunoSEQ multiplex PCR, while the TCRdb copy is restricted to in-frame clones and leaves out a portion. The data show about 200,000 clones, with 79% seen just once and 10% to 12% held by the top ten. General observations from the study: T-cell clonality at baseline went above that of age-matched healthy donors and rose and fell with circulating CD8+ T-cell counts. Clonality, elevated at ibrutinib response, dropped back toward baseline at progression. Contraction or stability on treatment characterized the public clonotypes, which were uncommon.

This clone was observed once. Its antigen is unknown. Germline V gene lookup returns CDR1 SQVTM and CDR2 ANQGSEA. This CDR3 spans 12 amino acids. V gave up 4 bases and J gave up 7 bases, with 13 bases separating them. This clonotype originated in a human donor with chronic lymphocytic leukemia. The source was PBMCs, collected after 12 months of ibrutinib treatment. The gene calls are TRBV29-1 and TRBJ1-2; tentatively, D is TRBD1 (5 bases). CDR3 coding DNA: TGCAGCGTTGGGGGGTCAGGTTCTGGCTACACCTTC. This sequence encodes CSVGGSGSGYTF. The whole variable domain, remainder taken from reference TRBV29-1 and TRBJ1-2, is SAVISQKPSRDICQRGTSLTIQCQVDSQVTMMFWYRQQPGQSLTLIATANQGSEATYESGFVIDKFPISRPNLTFSTLTVSNMSPEDSSIYLCSVGGSGSGYTFGSGTRLTVV.